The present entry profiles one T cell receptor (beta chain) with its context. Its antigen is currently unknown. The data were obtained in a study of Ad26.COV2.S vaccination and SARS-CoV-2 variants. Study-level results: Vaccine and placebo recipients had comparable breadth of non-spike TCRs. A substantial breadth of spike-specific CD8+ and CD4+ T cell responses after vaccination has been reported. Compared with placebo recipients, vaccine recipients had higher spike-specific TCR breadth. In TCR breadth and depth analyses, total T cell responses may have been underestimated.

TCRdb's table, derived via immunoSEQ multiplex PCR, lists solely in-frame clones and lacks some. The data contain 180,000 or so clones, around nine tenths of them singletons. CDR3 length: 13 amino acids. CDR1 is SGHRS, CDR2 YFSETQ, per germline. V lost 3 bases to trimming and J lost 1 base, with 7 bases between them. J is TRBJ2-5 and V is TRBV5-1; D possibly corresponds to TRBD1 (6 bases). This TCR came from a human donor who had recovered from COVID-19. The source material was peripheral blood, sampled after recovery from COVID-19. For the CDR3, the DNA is TGCGCCAGCAGCTGGGACATCCAAGAGACCCAGTACTTC. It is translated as CASSWDIQETQYF.